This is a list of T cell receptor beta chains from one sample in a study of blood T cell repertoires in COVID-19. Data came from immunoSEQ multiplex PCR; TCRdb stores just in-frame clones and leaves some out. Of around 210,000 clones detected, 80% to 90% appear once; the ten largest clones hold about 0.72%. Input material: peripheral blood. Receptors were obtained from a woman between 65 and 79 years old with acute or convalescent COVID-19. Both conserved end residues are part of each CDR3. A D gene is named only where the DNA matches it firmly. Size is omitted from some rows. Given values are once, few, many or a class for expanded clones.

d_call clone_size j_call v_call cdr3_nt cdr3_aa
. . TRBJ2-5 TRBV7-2 TGTGCCAGCAGCTTAGTCAGGCAAGAGACCCAGTACTTC CASSLVRQETQYF
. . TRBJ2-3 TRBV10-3 TGTGCCATCAGTGGCGGGGTAAGCACAGATACGCAGTATTTT CAISGGVSTDTQYF
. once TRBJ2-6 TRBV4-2 TGTGCCAGCAGCCAAGAAAGACAGGCCTCTGGGGCCAACGTCCTGACTTTC CASSQERQASGANVLTF
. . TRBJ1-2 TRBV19 TGTGCCAGTAACACTCCAAGGGGAGGTTACTATGGCTACACCTTC CASNTPRGGYYGYTF
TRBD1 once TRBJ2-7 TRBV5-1 TGCGCCAGCAGCCTCAAGGGGACAGGGGATAACGAGCAGTACTTC CASSLKGTGDNEQYF
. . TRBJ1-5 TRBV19 TGTGCCAGTAACCCATCCGGGGCGGGGAGGCACAATCAGCCCCAGCATTTT CASNPSGAGRHNQPQHF
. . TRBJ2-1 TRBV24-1 TGTGCCACCCAGGGGATCTTAGGGAGTAATGAGCAGTTCTTC CATQGILGSNEQFF
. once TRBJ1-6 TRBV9 TGTGCCAGCAGCGGGAGCGGACAGTCCCAATCACCCCTCCACTTT CASSGSGQSQSPLHF
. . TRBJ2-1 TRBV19 TGTGCCAGTAGTGCAGGACTACCCTACAATGAGCAGTTCTTC CASSAGLPYNEQFF
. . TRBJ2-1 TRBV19 TGTGCCAGTACCCCATCAGGGACTCTCACCTACAATGAGCAGTTCTTC CASTPSGTLTYNEQFF
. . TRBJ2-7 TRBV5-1 TGCGCCAGCAGCTTACAGGCGAGCTCCTACGAGCAGTACTTC CASSLQASSYEQYF
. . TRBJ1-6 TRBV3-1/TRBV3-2 TGTGCCAGCAGCCTTTCACTGAGCTCCTATAATTCACCCCTCCACTTT CASSLSLSSYNSPLHF
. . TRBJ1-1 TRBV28 TGTGCCAGCAGTTTGAGTCACGCTCCTGAAGCTTTCTTT CASSLSHAPEAFF
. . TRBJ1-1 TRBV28 TGTGCCAGCAGCCGGGGGGCAGGTGAAGCTTTCTTT CASSRGAGEAFF
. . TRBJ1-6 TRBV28 TGTGCCAGCCGGAGACTCTTTTCACCCCTCCACTTT CASRRLFSPLHF
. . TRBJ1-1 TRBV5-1 TGCGCCAGCAGCTTACAGGTCAGCTTATTAGGCGCTGAAGCTTTCTTT CASSLQVSLLGAEAFF
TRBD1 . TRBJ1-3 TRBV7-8 TGTGCCAGCAGCCGACAGGGTCCCATCTCTGGAAACACCATATATTTT CASSRQGPISGNTIYF
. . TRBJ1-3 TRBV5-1 TGCGCCAGCAGCCGGGATCGCACAATCTCTGGAAACACCATATATTTT CASSRDRTISGNTIYF
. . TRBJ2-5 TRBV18 TGTGCCAGCTCACCCCGGGACACGGGACTACAAGAGACCCAGTACTTC CASSPRDTGLQETQYF
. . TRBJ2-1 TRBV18 TGTGCCAGCTCACCAAACAGTAAAGGGGATGAGCAGTTCTTC CASSPNSKGDEQFF
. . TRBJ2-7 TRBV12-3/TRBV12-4 TGTGCCAGCAGCCGTGGCCTTACCTACGAGCAGTACTTC CASSRGLTYEQYF
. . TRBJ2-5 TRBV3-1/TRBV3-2 TGTGCCAGCAGCCCATCGGCGGGTGGGGAGACCCAGTACTTC CASSPSAGGETQYF
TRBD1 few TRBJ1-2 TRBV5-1 TGCGCCAGCAGCCCTACCGGGACAGGGGTGGGTTATGGCTACACCTTC CASSPTGTGVGYGYTF
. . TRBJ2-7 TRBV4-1 TGCGCCAGCAGCCAGCCGACAGTTACCTACGAGCAGTACTTC CASSQPTVTYEQYF
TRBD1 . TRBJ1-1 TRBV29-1 TGCAGCGTTCTAGTCCAACAGGGGACTGAAGCTTTCTTT CSVLVQQGTEAFF
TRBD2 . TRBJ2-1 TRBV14 TGTGCCAGCACCCTCTCTAGCGGGAGGTCCTACAATGAGCAGTTCTTC CASTLSSGRSYNEQFF
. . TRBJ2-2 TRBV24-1 TGTGCCACCAGTGATAGAAAAGGGGGAACCGGGGAGCTGTTTTTT CATSDRKGGTGELFF
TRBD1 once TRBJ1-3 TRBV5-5 TGTGCCAGCAGCCCGGGACAGCTAGGAAACACCATATATTTT CASSPGQLGNTIYF
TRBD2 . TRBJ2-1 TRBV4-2 TGTGCCAGCAGCCAAGTGGGGGGGACCCCACACAATGAGCAGTTCTTC CASSQVGGTPHNEQFF
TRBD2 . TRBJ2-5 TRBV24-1 TGTGCCACCAGTGAACGACCCGGACTAGCGGGAGAGGGAGAGACCCAGTACTTC CATSERPGLAGEGETQYF
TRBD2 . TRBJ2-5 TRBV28 TGTGCCAGCAGTTTGACTAGCGGGAGCGTGGAGACCCAGTACTTC CASSLTSGSVETQYF
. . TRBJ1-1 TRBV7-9 TGTGCCAGCAGCTTCGGGACTTACGCTTTCTTT CASSFGTYAFF
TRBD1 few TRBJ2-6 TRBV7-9 TGTGCCAGCAGCTCCCCGTCGACAGGGAAGACCAACGTCCTGACTTTC CASSSPSTGKTNVLTF
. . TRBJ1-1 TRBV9 TGTGCCAGCAGCGAGACTAGCGGGGGTCTTAACACTGAAGCTTTCTTT CASSETSGGLNTEAFF
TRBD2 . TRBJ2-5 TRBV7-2 TGTGCCAGCAGCTCGACTAGCGGGGGGGGGACCCAGTACTTC CASSSTSGGGTQYF
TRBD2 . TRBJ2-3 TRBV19 TGTGCCAGTAGTATACCTAGCGGGGGGGCTACAGATACGCAGTATTTT CASSIPSGGATDTQYF
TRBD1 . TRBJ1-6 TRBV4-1 TGCGCCAGCAGCCAAAATCCGGGACAGGGTGGAGGGGGTAATTCACCCCTCCACTTT CASSQNPGQGGGGNSPLHF
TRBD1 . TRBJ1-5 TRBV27 TGTGCCAGCAGTTTATCGCCGGGACAGGGTTATAGCAATCAGCCCCAGCATTTT CASSLSPGQGYSNQPQHF
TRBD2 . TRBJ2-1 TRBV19 TGTGCCAGTAGTATAACTAGCGGGAGGCTCTCCTACAATGAGCAGTTCTTC CASSITSGRLSYNEQFF
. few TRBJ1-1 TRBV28 TGTGCCAGCAGTTTATCTCCTTGGGCAGGGAACACTGAAGCTTTCTTT CASSLSPWAGNTEAFF
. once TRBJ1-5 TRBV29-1 TGCAGCGTAACTCAGGGTCCGCGGCAGCCCCAGCATTTT CSVTQGPRQPQHF
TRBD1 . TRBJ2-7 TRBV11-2 TGTGCCAGCAGCACCGGGACAGGGAAATATGAGCAGTACTTC CASSTGTGKYEQYF
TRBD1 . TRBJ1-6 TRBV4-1 TGCGCCAGCAGCCGCGTAACGACAGGGCCCATCTCCTATAATTCACCCCTCCACTTT CASSRVTTGPISYNSPLHF
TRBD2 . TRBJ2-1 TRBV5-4 TGTGCCAGCAGCCCGCGACTAGCGGGAGGGAGCAATGAGCAGTTCTTC CASSPRLAGGSNEQFF
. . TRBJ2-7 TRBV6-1 TGTGCCAGCAGTGAAATGGTCGGTGAGCAGTACTTC CASSEMVGEQYF
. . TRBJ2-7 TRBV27 TGTGCCAGCAGGGGGCCCTACGAGCAGTACTTC CASRGPYEQYF
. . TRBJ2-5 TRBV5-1 TGCGCCAGCAGCTTGGTTGCGGGAGAGACCCAGTACTTC CASSLVAGETQYF
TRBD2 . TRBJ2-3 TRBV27 TGTGCCAGCACTCTTAGCGGGGGCACAGATACGCAGTATTTT CASTLSGGTDTQYF
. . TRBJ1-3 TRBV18 TGTGCCAGCTCACCGGGGGGATCCTCTGGAAACACCATATATTTT CASSPGGSSGNTIYF
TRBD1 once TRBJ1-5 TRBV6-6 TGTGCCAGCAGTCGCGGGACAGGGGCAGAGAGCAATCAGCCCCAGCATTTT CASSRGTGAESNQPQHF
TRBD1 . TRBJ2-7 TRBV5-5 TGTGCCAGCAGCTACGGACAGGCTACCTACGAGCAGTACTTC CASSYGQATYEQYF
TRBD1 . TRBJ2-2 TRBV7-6 TGTGCCAGCAGCCCCGGGACAGGGGGCTCCGGGGAGCTGTTTTTT CASSPGTGGSGELFF
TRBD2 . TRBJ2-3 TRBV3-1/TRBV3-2 TGTGCCAGCACCACTAGCGGGAGTGTGCAGACGCAGTATTTT CASTTSGSVQTQYF
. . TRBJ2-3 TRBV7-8 TGTGCCAGCAGCCCCCAGGGAGATACGCAGTATTTT CASSPQGDTQYF
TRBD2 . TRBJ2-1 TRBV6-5 TGTGCCTCCCTAGGACTAGCGTCAAATGAGCAGTTCTTC CASLGLASNEQFF
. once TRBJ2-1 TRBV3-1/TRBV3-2 TGTGCCAGCAGCCAAGAGTCCCCGGTGATAGCGGATGAGCAGTTCTTC CASSQESPVIADEQFF
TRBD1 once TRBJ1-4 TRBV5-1 TGCGCCAGCAGCTTGGCCCCGACAGGGCGGGTTGAAAAACTGTTTTTT CASSLAPTGRVEKLFF
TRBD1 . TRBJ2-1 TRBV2 TGTGCCAGCAGCGCAACCCTAATGGACAGGGGGAACAATGAGCAGTTCTTC CASSATLMDRGNNEQFF
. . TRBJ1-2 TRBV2 TGTGCCAGCACCCTCTCCCCTAACTATGGCTACACCTTC CASTLSPNYGYTF
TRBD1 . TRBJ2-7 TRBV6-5 TGTGCGGGACAGGGCATCTACGAGCAGTACTTC CAGQGIYEQYF